This T cell receptor beta chain came from a study of radiotherapy plus CTLA-4 blockade in lung cancer. Per germline, CDR1 SGDLS and CDR2 YYNGEE. The V end was cut by 4 bases, the J end by 2 bases, with 11 bases between. The length of the CDR3 is 14 residues. Data came from immunoSEQ multiplex PCR; TCRdb stores just in-frame clones and leaves some out. The data contain 90,000 to 100,000 clones, approximately 74% of them singletons. Notes on the study in general: Following radiotherapy plus ipilimumab, tumor-derived TCR clones expanded in the blood.

The table lists this clone with a count of one. The antigen is unknown. The sample in question was peripheral blood, obtained from a patient treated with radiotherapy plus ipilimumab. The V call is TRBV9, the J call TRBJ2-3, with D hard to call. The receptor was derived from a human donor with non-small cell lung cancer who had a partial response to radiotherapy plus ipilimumab. Some clones in this sample may be carry-over from other donors' samples. The CDR3 sequence is CASSFSDTTDTQYF. Here the CDR3 DNA reads TGTGCCAGCAGCTTTAGTGACACCACAGATACGCAGTATTTT.